Sequencing of this T cell receptor (beta chain) was carried out in a study of cytomegalovirus exposure and HLA in healthy donors (dated by TCRdb to the late 2010s). Notes on the research overall: An earlier analysis of a few hundred of the donors reported about 280 Gb of sequence data and around 100 million unique TCR beta sequences obtained from about 200 million T cells. Typing coverage varied by locus: 629-630 donors for A, B, C, DRB1 and DQB1; 500 to 550 for DQA1; nearly 610 for DPA1; roughly 450 for DPB1. Class I and class II HLA loci were covered by the typing at four-digit resolution. Every discovery cohort repertoire had been produced on one sequencing platform. An earlier analysis of 587 of the donors used high-throughput TCR beta sequencing to judge whether each TCR beta V gene segment behaved as functional or pseudogenic. In a later genetic analysis, genome-wide SNP genotypes for about 60% of the 666 donors were used, and that subset was treated as a discovery cohort. The later analysis used no new phenotypic data to find candidate immune exposures, relying instead on TCR beta sequences and their occurrence across donors. The aim of the study was to test whether cataloging public T cell receptors could identify signatures of past pathogen exposure. Approximately 300 gigabases of sequencing data and 91 million or so unique TCR sequences made up an early release that covered 500 to 650 HLA-typed donors. Donor age, sex, ethnicity and CMV serostatus were collected together with the repertoire data. The T cell repertoires of under 700 subjects were profiled by immunosequencing and related to cytomegalovirus serostatus. Among almost 400 genotyped donors of the cohort, an average of roughly 240,000 unique TCR beta nucleotide sequences were sequenced per donor, around a sixth of them non-productive. A later analysis re-analyzed previously published TCR beta repertoires from 500 to 700 donors and added high-resolution HLA genotyping to study TCR occurrence patterns. Among the roughly 410 genotyped donors, around 81% belonged to the genetic ancestry cluster associated with self-reported Caucasian donors. The study combined high-throughput TCR immunosequencing, statistical association of individual TCRs with disease status, and machine learning to predict cytomegalovirus infection status. A few DR-DQ haplotypes were treated as single units for association and clustering because of strong linkage in the cohort. A separate validation cohort of about 110 different subjects was used in addition to the 666-subject first cohort.

From its cysteine to its phenylalanine, the CDR3 spans 13 amino acids. The CDR3 DNA has 39 bases and is translated from base 1. The germline V gene specifies MNHEY as CDR1 and SVGAGI as CDR2. V is cut by 8 bases and J by 6 bases, and the space between the germline ends is 13 bases. A remark on this clone: The antigen it binds to is not known. Base quality data are lacking; no much larger clone is found one base away.

The library was made by the immunoSEQ multiplex PCR assay. A mixture of 60 forward primers for TCR Vbeta segments and 13 reverse primers for TCR Jbeta segments was used in the multiplex PCR. The CDR3 region of rearranged TCR beta genes was amplified from genomic DNA by a multiplex PCR assay. On the Illumina HiSeq System, the amplified TCR beta libraries were sequenced as 87-base-pair reads. Per the source publication's procedure: In a later analysis, about 80 million unique TCR beta chains were counted across the roughly 610 repertoires, and approximately 11 million of these chains were shared by at least two donors. Raw reads were error-corrected and collapsed into unique sequences with a nearest-neighbor algorithm that merged closely related sequences to remove PCR and sequencing errors. Alignment of CDR3 sequences to IMGT reference sequences was used to assign V, D and J gene segments. For a sequence to be retained, a match of at least six nucleotides to both a V gene segment and a J gene segment was required. Rearrangements were called productive when the CDR3 lacked stop codons and stayed in frame with V and J; all others were non-productive. Following IMGT convention, CDR3 was defined as the stretch from the second conserved V-encoded cysteine to the conserved J-encoded phenylalanine. In an earlier analysis of around 600 of the donors, sequences lacking an unambiguous match to a single V gene segment were excluded. In an earlier analysis of several hundred of the donors, V segments were called functional above 56.7% productive rearrangements and were called segregating when the between-donor standard deviation exceeded 5%. A statistical classification framework was developed to diagnose cytomegalovirus status using the catalog of TCR beta chain sequences. A later analysis assigned V and J genes by comparing TCR nucleotide sequences with IMGT/GENE-DB human TR gene sequences. The TCRdist pipeline was used in a later analysis to assign CDR3 sequences and most-parsimonious VDJ recombination scenarios. A later analysis defined each TCR beta chain by its CDR3 amino acid sequence plus V-gene family, and excluded reads lacking a unique V-gene family. As a way to deal with suspected cross-contamination and a sequencing artifact, a later analysis dropped roughly 600 nucleotide sequences that were highly shared and had low generation probability. For each public chain, a later analysis derived a clonal expansion index from normalized ranks of inferred template counts within each repertoire. A later analysis computed generation probabilities with a VDJ recombination model fitted to out-of-frame rearrangements, and checked the results against IGoR. Hypergeometric tests were used in a later analysis to score TCR-TCR, TCR-HLA and TCR-CMV co-occurrence, with a repertoire-size bias correction applied to the TCR pairs. A later analysis estimated false discovery rates by permuting HLA or CMV assignments 20 times. In a later analysis, co-occurring TCRs were grouped using DBSCAN, and TCRdist sequence similarity was added for clustering within HLA-allele-positive subsets. Repertoires with fewer than 30,000 or more than 120,000 public chains, plus five repertoires with anomalous nucleotide sharing, were excluded from co-occurrence clustering. TCRdb took over this immuneACCESS table, retaining in-frame rearrangements with V and J assigned. Such tables are incomplete; in checked studies, under half of the missing clones stem from an unresolved V gene, and the remainder is unexplained. The DNA gave D and trimming, while V, J and clone size come from that table. The sample contains more than 85,000 clones, about 12% of them found a single time. 16% of the sample lies in the top ten.

Overall study outcomes, separate from this receptor: Compared with the roughly 720-donor mean, donors in an Asian-associated ancestry cluster had fewer N-insertions in productive TCRs, according to a later genetic analysis. When HLA alleles, especially DR and DQ, strongly co-occurred, attributing TCR associations to individual alleles was difficult. The only immune exposure information available for the cohort was CMV serostatus. A group of highly shared sequence variants was considered likely to be a technical artifact of the sequencing pipeline. A later genetic analysis associated a missense DCLRE1C variant with V-gene and J-gene trimming of TCR beta chains, and an independent cohort replicated the association. Because counts were too low, 15 or so rarely observed V segments, including chromosome 9 orphons, were excluded from the earlier analysis of under 650 of the donors. The cohort was sequenced for TCR beta chains only, and without alpha or paired-chain data the features that could be detected were limited. In vitro tests confirmed that a few of the cytomegalovirus-associated TCR beta chains recognize cytomegalovirus antigens. The 87-base-pair reads could not distinguish some IMGT-functional V segments, including TRBV6-2 and TRBV6-3, so those segments were excluded. A later analysis found that most CMV-associated TCR beta chains appeared HLA-restricted, with HLA associations seemingly driven largely by CMV exposure. A further reported finding was that TCR beta sequences accurately predicted the HLA-A and HLA-B alleles for most subjects in the first cohort. While some public TCRs were present in many individuals, most TCR sequences turned up only very rarely across donors. An earlier analysis of approximately 530 of the donors showed that most TCR beta V segments appeared in productive rearrangements either about 90% or about 30% of the time, which broadly matched IMGT annotations. In both the original and validation cohorts, the classifier was reported to diagnose cytomegalovirus status with high specificity and sensitivity. Presence/absence analyses assumed roughly uniform sequencing depth across donors, an assumption that may not hold. At a false discovery rate of 0.05, a later analysis linked about 17,000 TCR beta sequences to specific HLA alleles. Correlated functional status among segregating V segments might reflect linkage disequilibrium, but an unknown experimental factor could not be ruled out. HLA typing was unavailable for some donors at each locus, so association tests used only the typed subset. In a later analysis, TCR association rates were found to vary across HLA loci, with the most associated TCRs seen for DRB1 alleles and the fewest for HLA-C alleles. It was suggested by the authors that the approach could potentially be generalized to other disease states and immunological phenotypes. In a later analysis, HLA-associated TCR beta chains were found to be more clonally expanded and to have lower generation probabilities than equally common non-associated chains. A total of 150 or so TCR beta chains were listed by the study as associated with cytomegalovirus. According to a later analysis, parvovirus B19, influenza, CMV and Epstein-Barr virus appeared linked to several top co-occurrence clusters.

The cohort was made up of 666 healthy bone marrow donors. At the time of sampling, every cohort member was nominally healthy, though immune exposures that went unrecorded were likely present. The donor was CMV seropositive and was included in the group of 250 to 300 seropositive cohort members. Every donor gave a peripheral blood sample, and the peripheral blood mononuclear cells from that sample were used for TCR beta sequencing. Genomic DNA extraction from the blood cell samples was performed with the Qiagen DNeasy Blood Extraction Kit. The chain is made from TRBV6-5 and TRBJ2-2; TRBD1 is perhaps the D gene, given 6 matching bases. Sequenced: PBMCs. The origin of this receptor is a man between 35 and 55 years old in good health and CMV-seropositive. The CDR3 amino acid sequence is: CASGKGGPGELFF. In nucleotides, the sequence is TGTGCCAGCGGGAAAGGGGGACCCGGGGAGCTGTTTTTT.